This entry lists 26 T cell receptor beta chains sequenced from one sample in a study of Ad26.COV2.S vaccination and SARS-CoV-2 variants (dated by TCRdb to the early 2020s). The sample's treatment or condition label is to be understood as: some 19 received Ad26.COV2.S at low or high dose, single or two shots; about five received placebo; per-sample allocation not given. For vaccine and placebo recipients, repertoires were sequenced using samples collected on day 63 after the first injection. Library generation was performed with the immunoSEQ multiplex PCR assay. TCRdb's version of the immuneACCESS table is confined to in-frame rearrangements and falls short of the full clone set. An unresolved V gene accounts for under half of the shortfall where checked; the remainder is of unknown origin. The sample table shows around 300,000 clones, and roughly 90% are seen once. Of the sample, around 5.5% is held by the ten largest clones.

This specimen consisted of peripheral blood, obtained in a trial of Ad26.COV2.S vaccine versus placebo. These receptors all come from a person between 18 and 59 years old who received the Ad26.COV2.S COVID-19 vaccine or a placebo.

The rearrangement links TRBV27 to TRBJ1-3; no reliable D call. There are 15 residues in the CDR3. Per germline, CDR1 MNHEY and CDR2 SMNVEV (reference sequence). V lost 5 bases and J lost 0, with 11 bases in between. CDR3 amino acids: CASSVSVLSGNTIYF. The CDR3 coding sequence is TGTGCCAGCAGTGTCTCCGTCCTCTCTGGAAACACCATATATTTT.

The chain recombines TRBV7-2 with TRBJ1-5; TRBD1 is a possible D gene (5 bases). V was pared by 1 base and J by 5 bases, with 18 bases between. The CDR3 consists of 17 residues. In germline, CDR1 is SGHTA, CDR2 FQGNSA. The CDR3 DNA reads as TGTGCCAGCAGCTTAGTAGGCGGGGACGGAGGGTATCAGCCCCAGCATTTT. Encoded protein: CASSLVGGDGGYQPQHF.

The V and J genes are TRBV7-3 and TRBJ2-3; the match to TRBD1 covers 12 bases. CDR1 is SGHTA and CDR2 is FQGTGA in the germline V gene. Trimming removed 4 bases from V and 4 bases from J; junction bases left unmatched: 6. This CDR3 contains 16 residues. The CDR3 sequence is CASSSRGTGGADTQYF. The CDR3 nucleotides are TGTGCCAGCAGCTCCCGGGGGACAGGGGGCGCAGATACGCAGTATTTT.

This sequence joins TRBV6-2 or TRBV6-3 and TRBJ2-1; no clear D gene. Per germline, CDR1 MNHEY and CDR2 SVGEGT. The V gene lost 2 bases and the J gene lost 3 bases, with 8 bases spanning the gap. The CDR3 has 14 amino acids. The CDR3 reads CASSYLSSYNEQFF. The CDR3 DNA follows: TGTGCCAGCAGTTACCTCTCCAGCTACAATGAGCAGTTCTTC.

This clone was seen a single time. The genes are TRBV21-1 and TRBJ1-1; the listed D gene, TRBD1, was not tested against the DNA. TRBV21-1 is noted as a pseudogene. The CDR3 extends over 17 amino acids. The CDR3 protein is CASSIRGQGQGITEAFF. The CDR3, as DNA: TGTGCCAGCAGCATAAGGGGACAGGGACAAGGGATCACTGAAGCTTTCTTT.

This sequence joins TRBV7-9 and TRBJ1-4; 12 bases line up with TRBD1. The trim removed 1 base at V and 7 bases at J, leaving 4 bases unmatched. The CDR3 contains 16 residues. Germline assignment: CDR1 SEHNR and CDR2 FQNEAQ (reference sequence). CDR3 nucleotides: TGTGCCAGCAGCTTAGTCGGGACAGGGGGCTCTGAAAAACTGTTTTTT. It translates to CASSLVGTGGSEKLFF.

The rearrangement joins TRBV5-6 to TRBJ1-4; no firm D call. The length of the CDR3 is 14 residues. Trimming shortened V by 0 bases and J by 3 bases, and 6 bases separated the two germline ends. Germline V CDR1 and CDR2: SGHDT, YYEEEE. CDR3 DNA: TGTGCCAGCAGCTTGGCGTTTCCTAATGAAAAACTGTTTTTT. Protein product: CASSLAFPNEKLFF.

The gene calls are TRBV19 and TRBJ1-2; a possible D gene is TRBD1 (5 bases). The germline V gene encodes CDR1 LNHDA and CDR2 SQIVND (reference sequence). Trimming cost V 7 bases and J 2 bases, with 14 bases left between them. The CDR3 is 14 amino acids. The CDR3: CASKDTRTNYGYTF. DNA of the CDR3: TGTGCCAGTAAGGACACCAGAACAAACTATGGCTACACCTTC.

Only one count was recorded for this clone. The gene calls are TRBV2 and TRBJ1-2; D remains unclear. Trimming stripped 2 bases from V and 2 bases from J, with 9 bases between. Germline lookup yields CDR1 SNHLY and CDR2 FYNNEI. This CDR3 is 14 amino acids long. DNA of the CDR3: TGTGCCAGCAGTGAAAACGGGGTAAACTATGGCTACACCTTC. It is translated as CASSENGVNYGYTF.

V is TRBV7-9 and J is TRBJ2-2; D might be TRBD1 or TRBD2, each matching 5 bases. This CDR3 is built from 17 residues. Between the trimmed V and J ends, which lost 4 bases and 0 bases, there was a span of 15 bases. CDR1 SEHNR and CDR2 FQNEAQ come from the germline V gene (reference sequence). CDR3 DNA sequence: TGTGCCAGCAGCTCCGGGACGTACTTCACGAACACCGGGGAGCTGTTTTTT. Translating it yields CASSSGTYFTNTGELFF.

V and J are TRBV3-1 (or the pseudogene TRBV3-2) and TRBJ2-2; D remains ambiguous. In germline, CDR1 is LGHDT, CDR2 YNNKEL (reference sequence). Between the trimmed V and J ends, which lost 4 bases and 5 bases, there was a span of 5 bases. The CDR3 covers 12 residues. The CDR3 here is CASSLRTGELFF. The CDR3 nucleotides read TGTGCCAGCAGCCTGAGGACCGGGGAGCTGTTTTTT.

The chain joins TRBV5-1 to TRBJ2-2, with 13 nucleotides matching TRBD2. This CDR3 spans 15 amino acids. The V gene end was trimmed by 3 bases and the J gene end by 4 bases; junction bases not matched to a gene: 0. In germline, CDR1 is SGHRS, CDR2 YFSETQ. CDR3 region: CASSWTSGGTGELFF. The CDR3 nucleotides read TGCGCCAGCAGCTGGACTAGCGGGGGCACCGGGGAGCTGTTTTTT.

The CDR3 spells CASSYQGTGEQYV. The DNA for the CDR3 is TGTGCCAGCAGCTACCAAGGCACCGGCGAGCAGTACGTC. The J gene is TRBJ2-7, the V gene TRBV14; D uncertain. This CDR3 is 13 amino acids long. Germline loops: CDR1 SGHDN, CDR2 FVKESK. V lost 5 bases and J lost 6, with 14 bases in between.

In nucleotides, the CDR3 is TGTGCCATCAGTACAGGGGTCTCATATAATTCACCCCTCCACTTT. It translates to CAISTGVSYNSPLHF. This chain joins TRBV10-3 and TRBJ1-6; 7 positions match TRBD1. After removal of 5 bases from V and 4 bases from J, the junction contained 5 bases not matched to a gene. Germline CDR1 reads ENHRY; CDR2 reads SYGVKD. The length of the CDR3 is 15 residues.

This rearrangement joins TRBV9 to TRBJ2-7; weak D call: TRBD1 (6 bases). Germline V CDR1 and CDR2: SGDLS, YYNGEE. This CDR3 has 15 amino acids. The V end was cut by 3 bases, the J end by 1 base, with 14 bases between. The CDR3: CASSEGHGPSYEQYV. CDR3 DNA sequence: TGTGCCAGCAGCGAGGGACACGGACCATCCTACGAGCAGTACGTC.

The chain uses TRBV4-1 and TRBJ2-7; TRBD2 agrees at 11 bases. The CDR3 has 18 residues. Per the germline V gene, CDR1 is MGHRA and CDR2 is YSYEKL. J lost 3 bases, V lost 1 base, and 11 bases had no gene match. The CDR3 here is CASSQGRGTSGEDYEQYF. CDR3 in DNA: TGCGCCAGCAGCCAAGGGCGTGGGACTAGCGGCGAGGACTACGAGCAGTACTTC.

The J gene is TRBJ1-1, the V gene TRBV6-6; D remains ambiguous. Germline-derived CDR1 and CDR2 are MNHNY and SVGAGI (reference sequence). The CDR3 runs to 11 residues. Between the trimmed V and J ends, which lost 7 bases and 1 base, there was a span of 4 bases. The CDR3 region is CASIRNTEAFF. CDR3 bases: TGTGCCAGCATTCGGAACACTGAAGCTTTCTTT.

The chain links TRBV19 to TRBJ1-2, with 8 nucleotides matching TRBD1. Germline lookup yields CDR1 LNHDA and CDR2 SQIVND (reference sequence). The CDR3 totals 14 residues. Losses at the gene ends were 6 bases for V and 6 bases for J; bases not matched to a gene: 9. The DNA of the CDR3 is TGTGCCAGTAGCATCGTCGACAGGGGAAATGGCTACACCTTC. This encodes CASSIVDRGNGYTF.

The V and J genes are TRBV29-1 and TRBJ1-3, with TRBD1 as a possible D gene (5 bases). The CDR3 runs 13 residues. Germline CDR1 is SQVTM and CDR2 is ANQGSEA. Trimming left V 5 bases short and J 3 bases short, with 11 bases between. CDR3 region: CSVLWGNGNTIYF. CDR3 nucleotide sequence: TGCAGCGTTCTTTGGGGGAATGGAAACACCATATATTTT.

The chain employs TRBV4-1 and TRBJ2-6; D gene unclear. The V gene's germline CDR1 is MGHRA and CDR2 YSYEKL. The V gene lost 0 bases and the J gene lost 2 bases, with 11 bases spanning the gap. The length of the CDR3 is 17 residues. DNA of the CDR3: TGCGCCAGCAGCCAAGACGGCAGAGCAGCTGGGGCCAACGTCCTGACTTTC. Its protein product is CASSQDGRAAGANVLTF.

The CDR3 is CASSNPLTPGAATGELFF. The CDR3, as DNA: TGTGCCAGCAGCAACCCCCTTACTCCGGGAGCCGCAACCGGGGAGCTGTTTTTT. This chain connects TRBV9 to TRBJ2-2; possible D gene TRBD2, 6 bases. The germline V gene encodes CDR1 SGDLS and CDR2 YYNGEE. This CDR3 contains 18 residues. Deletions cut 4 bases from V and 5 bases from J, with 24 bases between.

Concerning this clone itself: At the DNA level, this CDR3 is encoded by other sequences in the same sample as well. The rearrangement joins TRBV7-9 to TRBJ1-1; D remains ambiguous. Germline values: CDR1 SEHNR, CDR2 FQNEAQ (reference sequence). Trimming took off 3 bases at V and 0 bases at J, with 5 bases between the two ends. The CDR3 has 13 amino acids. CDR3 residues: CASSFPLNTEAFF. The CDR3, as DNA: TGTGCCAGCAGCTTTCCACTGAACACTGAAGCTTTCTTT.

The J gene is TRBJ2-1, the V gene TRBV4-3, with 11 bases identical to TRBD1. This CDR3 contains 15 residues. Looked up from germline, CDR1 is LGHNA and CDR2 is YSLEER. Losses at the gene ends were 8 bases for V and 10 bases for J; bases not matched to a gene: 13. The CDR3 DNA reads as TGCGCCAGCCCTATGGACAGGGGGCTACAGAGAGAGCAGTTCTTC. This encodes CASPMDRGLQREQFF.

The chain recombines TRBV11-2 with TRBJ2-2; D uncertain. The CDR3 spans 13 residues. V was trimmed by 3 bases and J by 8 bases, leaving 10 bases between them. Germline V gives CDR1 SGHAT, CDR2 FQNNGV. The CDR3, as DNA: TGTGCCAGCAGCTTGAACAACCGGGGGGAGCTGTTTTTT. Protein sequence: CASSLNNRGELFF.

CDR3 region: CASSLESDSYNSPLHF. CDR3 nucleotides: TGCGCCAGCAGCTTAGAGTCCGACTCCTATAATTCACCCCTCCACTTT. The rearrangement links TRBV5-1 to TRBJ1-6, with D hard to call. This CDR3 comprises 16 residues. V gave up 2 bases and J gave up 0 bases, with 9 bases separating them. CDR1 and CDR2 from the germline V gene are SGHRS and YFSETQ.

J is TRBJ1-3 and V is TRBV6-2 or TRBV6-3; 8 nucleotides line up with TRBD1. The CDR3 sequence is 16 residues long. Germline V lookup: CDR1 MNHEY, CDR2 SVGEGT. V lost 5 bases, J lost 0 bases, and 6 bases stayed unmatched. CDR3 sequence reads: CASSLQGASSGNTIYF. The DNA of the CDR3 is TGTGCCAGCAGTCTCCAGGGGGCCAGCTCTGGAAACACCATATATTTT.